This TCR beta chain derives from a study of tumor and adjacent non-tumor tissue in lung cancer. About the research overall: There were roughly 11 adenocarcinoma, a couple of squamous cell carcinoma and 1 small cell lung cancer cases. The study, taken as a whole, reports: Normal lung showed higher cumulative top 100 clone frequency than tumor. Significantly higher TCR diversity was found in tumor than normal lung. Patients with more diverse tumor TCRs had worse survival.

A modified ARM-PCR protocol with three rounds of nested PCR amplified TCRbeta. TCRdb called the multiplex PCR reads again in MiXCR, with one record for every CDR3 protein. The sample holds about 110,000 distinct CDR3 sequences; over 75% are singletons and the top ten take around 21%. No cell sorting was done before RNA was extracted from the tissue. The CDR3 covers 14 residues. Germline values: CDR1 LGHNA, CDR2 YSLEER. Notes on this clonotype: Its target is unknown. One end of the junction does not line up with germline, which may come from a read error.

What was sequenced was lung tumor tissue. V and J are TRBV4-3 and TRBJ1-2; D is undetermined. The receptor comes from a man between 70 and 80 years old with non-small cell lung cancer. The DNA of the CDR3 is TGCGCCACCAGCCAAGCGATGGAATCCTATGGCTACACCTTC. This encodes CATSQAMESYGYTF.